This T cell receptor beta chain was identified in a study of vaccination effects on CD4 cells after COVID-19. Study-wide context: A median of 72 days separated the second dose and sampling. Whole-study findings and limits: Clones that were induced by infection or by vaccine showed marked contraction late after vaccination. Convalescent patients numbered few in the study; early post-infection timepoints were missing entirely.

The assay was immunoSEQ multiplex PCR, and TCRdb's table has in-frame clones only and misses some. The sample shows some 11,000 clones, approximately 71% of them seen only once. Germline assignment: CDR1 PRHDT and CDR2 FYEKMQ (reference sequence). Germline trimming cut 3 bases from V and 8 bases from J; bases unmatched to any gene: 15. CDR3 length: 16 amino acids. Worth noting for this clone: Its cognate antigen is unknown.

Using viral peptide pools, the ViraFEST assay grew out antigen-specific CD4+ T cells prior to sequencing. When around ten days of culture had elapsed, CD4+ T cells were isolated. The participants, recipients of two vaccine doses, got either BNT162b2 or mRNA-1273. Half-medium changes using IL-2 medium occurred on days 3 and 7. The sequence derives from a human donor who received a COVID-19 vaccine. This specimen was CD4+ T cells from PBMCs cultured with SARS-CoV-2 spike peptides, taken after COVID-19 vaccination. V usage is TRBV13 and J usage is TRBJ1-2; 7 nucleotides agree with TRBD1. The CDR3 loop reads CASSFSQGYFQGGYTF. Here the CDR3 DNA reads TGTGCCAGCAGCTTCTCACAGGGGTATTTCCAGGGCGGCTACACCTTC.